This T cell receptor (beta chain) was profiled in a study of CD4 T cells in relation to SARS-CoV-2 and coronaviruses. Background on the study: TCR beta CDR3s were sequenced after 10-day antigen culture of PBMCs. Regarding the study as a whole: About 65% of donors had memory CD4+ clonotypes crossrecognizing SARS-CoV-2 and common cold coronavirus spike.

CD4+ T cells from unexposed donors were obtained before the COVID-19 pandemic (2011-2018). Isolation of CD4+ T cells took place after about 10 days in culture. As cell numbers allowed, unexposed-donor CD4+ T cells faced SARS-CoV-2 S/N and four cold-coronavirus spikes. Half the medium was replaced with IL-2 medium on days 3 and 7. Assay used: immunoSEQ multiplex PCR; TCRdb lists only in-frame clones, some missing. The repertoire has roughly 23,000 clones, 65% to 70% of them found once; the top ten carry roughly 19%. The germline V gene encodes CDR1 SGHRS and CDR2 YFSETQ. V dropped 1 base and J dropped 6 bases, with 7 bases sitting between them. The CDR3 spans 13 residues. In regard to this clone: Its antigen is unidentified.

The sequenced material came from CD4+ T cells from PBMCs, cultured in vitro. V and J are TRBV5-1 and TRBJ1-4; D gene ambiguous. The TCR was taken from a human donor in good health. The CDR3 loop reads CASSLSADEKLFF. CDR3 DNA sequence: TGCGCCAGCAGCTTGTCCGCGGATGAAAAACTGTTTTTT.